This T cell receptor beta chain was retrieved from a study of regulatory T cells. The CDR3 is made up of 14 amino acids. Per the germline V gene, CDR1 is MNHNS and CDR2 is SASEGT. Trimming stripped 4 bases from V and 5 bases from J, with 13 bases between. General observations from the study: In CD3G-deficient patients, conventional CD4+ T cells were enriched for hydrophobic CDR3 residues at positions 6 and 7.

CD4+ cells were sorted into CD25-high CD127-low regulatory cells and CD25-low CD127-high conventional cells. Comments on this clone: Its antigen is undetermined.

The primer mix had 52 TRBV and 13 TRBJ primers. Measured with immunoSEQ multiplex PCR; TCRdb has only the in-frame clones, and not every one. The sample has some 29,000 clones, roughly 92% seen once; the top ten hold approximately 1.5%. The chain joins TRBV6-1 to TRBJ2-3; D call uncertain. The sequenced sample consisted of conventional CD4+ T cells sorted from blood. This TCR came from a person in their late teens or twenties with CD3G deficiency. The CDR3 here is CASSGLERLDTQYF. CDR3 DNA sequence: TGTGCCAGCAGTGGGCTGGAGCGCTTAGATACGCAGTATTTT.